This T cell receptor beta chain is drawn from a study of T cells in narcolepsy. As for the study in general: Enrolled donors included narcolepsy type 1 or type 2 patients and healthy controls.

For this clone: Its antigen is unknown.

Some clones are missing from TCRdb's copy, which holds only in-frame ones; the method was immunoSEQ multiplex PCR. This sample has about 35,000 clones, with around 90% found just once. Overall study results and limits: HCRT-specific and TRIB2-specific autoreactive clonotypes appeared among same-patient CSF and blood CD4+ clonotypes. In some patient and control memory CD4+ samples, autoreactive clones were absent.

The CDR3 loop spans 14 amino acids. The germline CDR1 and CDR2 sequences are LNHDA and SQIVND (reference sequence). Unmatched junction bases numbered 7, after V lost 5 bases and J lost 7 bases. Sequenced: CD45RA- memory CD4+ T cells from PBMCs. This TCR derives from a human donor with narcolepsy. J is TRBJ2-2 and V is TRBV19, with 7 bases lining up with TRBD1. The CDR3 coding sequence is TGTGCCAGTAGTGCTGGGACAGTCAACGGGGAGCTGTTTTTT. Protein sequence: CASSAGTVNGELFF.